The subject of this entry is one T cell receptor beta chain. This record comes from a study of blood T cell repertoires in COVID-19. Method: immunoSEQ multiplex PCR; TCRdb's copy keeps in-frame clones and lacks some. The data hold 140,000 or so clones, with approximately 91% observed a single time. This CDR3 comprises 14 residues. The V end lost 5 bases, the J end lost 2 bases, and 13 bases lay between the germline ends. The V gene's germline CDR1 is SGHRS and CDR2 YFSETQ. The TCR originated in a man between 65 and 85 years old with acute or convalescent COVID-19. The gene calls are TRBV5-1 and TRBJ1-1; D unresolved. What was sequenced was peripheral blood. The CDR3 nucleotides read TGCGCCAGCAGGCCCGAAACCAGTAACACTGAAGCTTTCTTT. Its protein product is CASRPETSNTEAFF.